The sequence of this TCR beta chain was determined in a study of T cell repertoires in cytomegalovirus infection (dated 2019 in TCRdb). Describing the broader study: The peptide stimulations were aimed at well-studied HLA-B-restricted epitopes as well as recently identified HLA-C-restricted CMV epitopes, whose presentation resists viral immunomodulation. The HLA type of each donor mattered for the analysis, because public TCR beta signatures pointed to carriage of CMV infection along with the matching HLA type. The paper's findings and limits, for the study overall: Cumulative frequency of public TCR beta family members discriminated carriers of CMV infection plus the relevant HLA type in this cohort and an independent roughly 340-donor cohort. The ex vivo response was dominated by HLA-C-restricted CMV-specific TCR beta clonotypes, which also provided the single most frequent clonotype in two of eight donors.

The treatment or condition label, read with the paper, signifies: in vitro stimulation with specific CMV peptide epitopes to enrich CMV-specific T cells. Sequencing took place on an Illumina HiSeq 1500. TCRdb reworked the public reads: Q25 trimming with fastp, MiXCR clone assembly, productive beta chains retained. Identical CDR3 protein sequences are pooled into one entry, listed with their most common genes and DNA. Present in this sample are a few hundred thousand distinct CDR3 sequences, 22% of which were seen just once. The ten largest clones represent roughly 19% of the sample. Counted from cysteine to phenylalanine, this CDR3 has 15 amino acids. Just CDR3 DNA is preserved here, 45 bases in frame from base 1. Compared with germline, V lacks 5 bases and J lacks 0 bases; bases without a gene match: 6. The germline V gene encodes CDR1 SGHTA and CDR2 FQGNSA. In its sample, this clonotype was seen many times. Its antigen target is currently unknown. Base qualities are not at hand, and no much larger clone is one base apart.

The receptor comes from a human donor in good health (CMV status not recorded). Some clones in this sample may be carry-over from other donors' samples. This receptor chain uses TRBV7-2 and TRBJ1-2; 7 bases in between match TRBD1. Sequenced here: cultured PBMCs, sampled from culture after CMV antigen stimulation. The CDR3 amino acid sequence is: CASSLQGISNYGYTF. The bases read TGTGCCAGCAGCCTACAGGGGATATCTAACTATGGCTACACCTTC.